Described below is a single TCR beta chain sequence and its context. These data originate in a study of control samples from healthy donors and cancer patients. Germline V lookup: CDR1 MNHNY, CDR2 SVGAGI (reference sequence). CDR3 length: 15 amino acids. After removal of 5 bases from V and 9 bases from J, the junction contained 7 bases not matched to a gene. Sequencing was performed with immunoSEQ multiplex PCR; in TCRdb, only in-frame clones are kept and a portion is missing. The table has around 150,000 clones, 94% seen once. V is TRBV6-6 and J is TRBJ2-1; 13 bases line up with TRBD2. Material: PBMCs. This TCR was recovered from a man in his sixties with colorectal cancer. CDR3 nucleotides: TGTGCCAGCAGTCTAACTAGCGGGGGGGCCCCTGAGCAGTTCTTC. Protein: CASSLTSGGAPEQFF.